The 28 T cell receptor beta chains reported below all come from one sample, sequenced in a study of CD8+ T cells in alopecia areata (dated by TCRdb to the late 2010s). Libraries came from the immunoSEQ multiplex PCR assay. For TCR sequencing, RNA was extracted from every sample and reverse transcribed into cDNA to serve as template. The immuneACCESS repertoire file appears here via TCRdb, limited to in-frame rearrangements. These files lack a portion of the clones; in checked studies, under half of the deficit traces to unresolved V genes, and the cause of the others is not known. A total of over 90,000 clones appear in this sample, about nine tenths of them only once. The ten largest clones add up to approximately 12% of the sample. The treatment or condition label here, explained by the study, means: oral pan-JAK inhibitor, 5-10 mg twice daily. The specimen was CD8+ T cells sorted from blood, collected between weeks 30 and 35, from a patient treated with tofacitinib. The receptors were gathered from a human donor with alopecia areata.

This clone has more than one count but fewer than ten. The rearrangement uses TRBV6-1 and TRBJ2-7; D remains unclear. Trimming cost V 6 bases and J 5 bases, with 14 bases left between them. Germline CDR1 MNHNS, CDR2 SASEGT. The CDR3 spans 13 residues. The DNA of the CDR3 is TGTGCCAGCAGGGAACCCCCAGCCCACGAGCAGTACTTC. Protein: CASREPPAHEQYF.

The CDR3 nucleotides read TGTGCCAGCACCGACGGTGAAGCTTTCTTT. Residues: CASTDGEAFF. The chain links TRBV27 to TRBJ1-1; the D is unclear. The CDR3 consists of 10 residues. V was clipped by 7 bases and J by 7 bases, with 7 bases between them. CDR1 is MNHEY and CDR2 is SMNVEV in the germline V gene (reference sequence).

V is TRBV7-8 and J is TRBJ2-5; 10 bases map to TRBD1. The germline V gene encodes CDR1 SGHVS and CDR2 FQNEAQ. J was trimmed by 4 bases and V by 4 bases; bases with no gene match: 6. The CDR3 is 15 amino acids. The CDR3 protein is CASSSGTGDGETQYF. The DNA of the CDR3 is TGTGCCAGCAGCTCCGGGACAGGGGACGGAGAGACCCAGTACTTC.

The chain is built from TRBV18 and TRBJ1-5, with D possibly matching TRBD1 (6 bases). Germline loops: CDR1 KGHSH, CDR2 LQKENI. This CDR3 is built from 15 residues. V lost 6 bases to trimming and J lost 0 bases, with 12 bases between them. The CDR3 is CASSPRQDSNQPQHF. The CDR3 nucleotides read TGTGCCAGCTCTCCAAGACAGGATAGCAATCAGCCCCAGCATTTT. Based on the CDR3 plus reference TRBV18 and TRBJ1-5, the full variable domain is NAGVMQNPRHLVRRRGQEARLRCSPMKGHSHVYWYRQLPEEGLKFMVYLQKENIIDESGMPKERFSAEFPKEGPSILRIQQVVRGDSAAYFCASSPRQDSNQPQHFGDGTRLSIL.

This chain links TRBV5-1 with TRBJ2-3; 8 bases are a match to TRBD1. Trimming took 3 bases from V and 8 from J; bases not matched to a gene: 14. Germline V gene lookup returns CDR1 SGHRS and CDR2 YFSETQ. The CDR3 runs to 16 residues. CDR3 in amino acids: CASSSWGSRGQVTQYF. The CDR3 DNA is TGCGCCAGCAGCTCCTGGGGGAGCAGGGGGCAGGTTACGCAGTATTTT. Variable domain in full (rest from reference TRBV5-1 and TRBJ2-3): KAGVTQTPRYLIKTRGQQVTLSCSPISGHRSVSWYQQTPGQGLQFLFEYFSETQRNKGNFPGRFSGRQFSNSRSEMNVSTLELGDSALYLCASSSWGSRGQVTQYFGPGTRLTVL.

The rearrangement joins TRBV29-1 to TRBJ2-3; D unclear. Germline-derived CDR1 and CDR2 are SQVTM and ANQGSEA. Trimming removed 3 bases at V and 0 bases at J, with 13 bases between. CDR3 size: 15 residues. The CDR3 is CSVDRASRSTDTQYF. CDR3 nucleotide sequence: TGCAGCGTTGATAGAGCGAGCCGTAGCACAGATACGCAGTATTTT.

The chain couples TRBV4-1 to TRBJ2-7, with 8 bases matching TRBD1. Germline V gene data show CDR1 as MGHRA and CDR2 as YSYEKL. CDR3 length: 14 amino acids. V was clipped by 4 bases and J by 3 bases; unmatched bases: 5. The CDR3 loop reads CASSPGQGDYEQYF. CDR3 nucleotides: TGCGCCAGCAGCCCTGGACAGGGCGACTACGAGCAGTACTTC.

The chain recombines TRBV7-8 with TRBJ2-7; D is possibly TRBD1 (6 bases). The V and J ends lost 1 base and 2 bases respectively, with 15 bases between them. The CDR3 contains 16 residues. CDR1 and CDR2 (germline): SGHVS, FQNEAQ. CDR3 in DNA: TGTGCCAGCAGCTTAGTGCTCAGGGGAGACCCCTACGAGCAGTACTTC. Its protein is CASSLVLRGDPYEQYF.

The chain recombines TRBV11-2 with TRBJ2-5; D ambiguous. Trimming took off 1 base at V and 0 bases at J, with 12 bases between the two ends. The length of the CDR3 is 16 residues. From germline, CDR1 is SGHAT and CDR2 FQNNGV. The chain's CDR3 is CASSLGDSYNQETQYF. CDR3 nucleotide sequence: TGTGCCAGCAGCTTAGGTGACTCATATAACCAAGAGACCCAGTACTTC.

This chain joins TRBV9 and TRBJ1-1; D is possibly TRBD1 (5 bases). V lost 2 bases and J lost 1, with 9 bases in between. The CDR3 spans 14 residues. Germline CDR1 reads SGDLS; CDR2 reads YYNGEE. CDR3 coding DNA: TGTGCCAGCAGCGTGGGGACGGCGAACACTGAAGCTTTCTTT. This encodes CASSVGTANTEAFF.

The gene calls are TRBV7-3 and TRBJ2-1; 7 nucleotides agree with TRBD2. J lost 6 bases, V lost 0 bases, and 2 bases had no gene match. Per the germline V gene, CDR1 is SGHTA and CDR2 is FQGTGA. CDR3 length: 14 residues. CDR3 loop: CASSLTGGSNEQFF. Here the CDR3 DNA reads TGTGCCAGCAGCTTAACGGGCGGGAGCAATGAGCAGTTCTTC.

V is TRBV7-8 and J is TRBJ2-2; weak D call: TRBD1 (6 bases). Trimming stripped 4 bases from V and 6 bases from J, with 15 bases between. The germline V gene has CDR1 SGHVS and CDR2 FQNEAQ. CDR3 length: 15 residues. The CDR3 is CASSYTQGSPGELFF. The CDR3 DNA sequence: TGTGCCAGCAGCTACACACAGGGATCCCCCGGGGAGCTGTTTTTT.

The CDR3: CASSQLTGLENIQYF. CDR3 nucleotide sequence: TGCGCCAGCAGCCAGCTAACAGGGTTGGAGAACATTCAGTACTTC. The chain recombines TRBV4-1 with TRBJ2-4, with a possible D match to TRBD1 (6 bases). The CDR3 extends over 15 amino acids. The ends were cut back, 3 bases at V and 7 bases at J, with 16 bases in the middle. The germline gives CDR1 MGHRA, CDR2 YSYEKL.

V is TRBV6-5 and J is TRBJ2-7; 7 bases are shared with TRBD1. In germline, CDR1 is MNHEY, CDR2 SVGAGI. CDR3 size: 14 residues. The trim removed 2 bases at V and 1 base at J, leaving 2 bases unmatched. The CDR3 loop is CASSYETGSYEQYF. The CDR3 nucleotides are TGTGCCAGCAGTTACGAGACAGGGTCCTACGAGCAGTACTTC.

The chain links TRBV7-3 to TRBJ2-2; D perhaps matches TRBD1 (6 bases). The length of the CDR3 is 15 residues. The V and J ends lost 5 bases and 4 bases respectively, with 14 bases between them. CDR1 and CDR2 from the germline V gene are SGHTA and FQGTGA. The CDR3 DNA reads TGTGCCAGCAGCCCAACCCAAGGGGGCACCGGGGAGCTGTTTTTT. Translation gives CASSPTQGGTGELFF.

This clone was observed once. The CDR3 spells CAWSREGAITDTQYF. The DNA of the CDR3 is TGTGCCTGGAGTAGGGAGGGGGCAATCACAGATACGCAGTATTTT. The chain recombines TRBV30 with TRBJ2-3, with D perhaps being TRBD1 or TRBD2 (7 bases each). V lost 2 bases, J lost 2 bases, and 14 bases lay in between. CDR3 length: 15 residues. CDR1 and CDR2 (germline): GTSNPN, SVGIG (reference sequence).

The gene calls are TRBV9 and TRBJ2-3; 7 nucleotides align to TRBD2. CDR1 and CDR2 from the germline V gene are SGDLS and YYNGEE. After removal of 0 bases from V and 4 bases from J, the junction contained 2 bases not matched to a gene. The CDR3 is made up of 14 amino acids. The CDR3 loop reads CASSVGAGADTQYF. The CDR3 DNA follows: TGTGCCAGCAGCGTAGGGGCGGGGGCAGATACGCAGTATTTT. The whole variable domain, filled in from reference TRBV9 and TRBJ2-3, reads DSGVTQTPKHLITATGQRVTLRCSPRSGDLSVYWYQQSLDQGLQFLIQYYNGEERAKGNILERFSAQQFPDLHSELNLSSLELGDSALYFCASSVGAGADTQYFGPGTRLTVL.

V usage is TRBV2 and J usage is TRBJ2-1; 12 bases are shared with TRBD2. Looked up from germline, CDR1 is SNHLY and CDR2 is FYNNEI. The CDR3 totals 16 residues. Trimming took 4 bases from V and 2 from J; bases not matched to a gene: 3. The CDR3 protein is CASSGWTSGAYNEQFF. The DNA for the CDR3 is TGTGCCAGCAGTGGCTGGACTAGCGGGGCCTACAATGAGCAGTTCTTC.

About this clone itself: The same CDR3 is also encoded by other DNA sequences in this sample. This rearrangement joins TRBV27 to TRBJ2-5; the D is unclear. The CDR3 covers 11 residues. The V end lost 2 bases, the J end lost 5 bases, and 3 bases lay between the germline ends. Germline V gene sequence: CDR1 MNHEY, CDR2 SMNVEV (reference sequence). The CDR3 nucleotides read TGTGCCAGCAGTTTAGGCGAGACCCAGTACTTC. Protein sequence: CASSLGETQYF.

The gene calls are TRBV29-1 and TRBJ2-2, with D perhaps TRBD1 (5 bases). V lost 1 base and J lost 8, with 5 bases in between. CDR3 length: 11 amino acids. Germline-derived CDR1 and CDR2 are SQVTM and ANQGSEA. CDR3 region: CSVEGTGELFF. The CDR3 nucleotides read TGCAGCGTTGAAGGGACAGGGGAGCTGTTTTTT.

The rearrangement links TRBV7-9 to TRBJ2-7; D possibly corresponds to TRBD2 (6 bases). V was pared by 1 base and J by 6 bases, with 19 bases between. The length of the CDR3 is 16 residues. Germline V gene lookup returns CDR1 SEHNR and CDR2 FQNEAQ (reference sequence). The chain's CDR3 is CASSLDTGREALEQYF. CDR3 sequence (DNA): TGTGCCAGCAGCTTAGATACCGGTAGGGAGGCACTCGAGCAGTACTTC.

The table lists this clone with a count of one. This chain links TRBV2 with TRBJ1-2; 8 bases match TRBD1. Trimming took 5 bases from V and 4 from J; bases not matched to a gene: 9. The CDR3 has 15 residues. The germline V gene has CDR1 SNHLY and CDR2 FYNNEI. CDR3 protein: CASSRAGQGRYGYTF. DNA of the CDR3: TGTGCCAGCAGTCGGGCTGGACAGGGCCGCTATGGCTACACCTTC. The complete variable domain, with remaining parts taken from reference TRBV2 and TRBJ1-2, reads EPEVTQTPSHQVTQMGQEVILRCVPISNHLYFYWYRQILGQKVEFLVSFYNNEISEKSEIFDDQFSVERPDGSNFTLKIRSTKLEDSAMYFCASSRAGQGRYGYTFGSGTRLTVV.

The J gene is TRBJ2-7, the V gene TRBV7-9; possibly TRBD2 for D (5 bases). V lost 1 base and J 0 bases, leaving 16 bases between the germline ends. The CDR3 has 17 amino acids. Germline assignment: CDR1 SEHNR and CDR2 FQNEAQ (reference sequence). This chain's CDR3 is CASSLDFTDSSSYEQYF. As DNA, the CDR3 is TGTGCCAGCAGCTTAGACTTTACGGACTCAAGCTCCTACGAGCAGTACTTC. Full variable domain (missing parts from reference TRBV7-9 and TRBJ2-7): DTGVSQNPRHKITKRGQNVTFRCDPISEHNRLYWYRQTLGQGPEFLTYFQNEAQLEKSRLLSDRFSAERPKGSFSTLEIQRTEQGDSAMYLCASSLDFTDSSSYEQYFGPGTRLTVT.

This clone came up once. The CDR3 region has the DNA TGCGCCAGCAGCTTGTGGACGGTTCAGGAGCAGTACTTC. It yields the protein CASSLWTVQEQYF. The chain combines TRBV5-1 with TRBJ2-7; D not resolved. The CDR3 has 13 residues. The germline V gene has CDR1 SGHRS and CDR2 YFSETQ. V was shortened by 1 base and J by 7 bases, with 12 bases between the two germline ends.

V is TRBV27 and J is TRBJ1-1; no clear D gene. The V end lost 2 bases, the J end lost 4 bases, and 14 bases lay between the germline ends. CDR3 length equals 15 residues. CDR1 is MNHEY, CDR2 SMNVEV, per germline (reference sequence). The CDR3: CASSLTPGLPTEAFF. CDR3 nucleotides: TGTGCCAGCAGTTTAACTCCGGGCTTACCCACTGAAGCTTTCTTT.

This clone was found a few times. The chain has TRBV9 and TRBJ2-3, with 7 nucleotides matching TRBD1. V lost 3 bases to trimming and J lost 0 bases; unmatched junction nucleotides: 10. The CDR3 spans 17 residues. Germline lookup yields CDR1 SGDLS and CDR2 YYNGEE. This chain's CDR3 is CASSAGTGVVSTDTQYF. CDR3 nucleotides: TGTGCCAGCAGCGCCGGAACAGGGGTGGTGAGCACAGATACGCAGTATTTT.

CDR3 sequence (DNA): TGTGCCATCAGTGAGCTTTGGTCTAGCGGAATCACAGATACGCAGTATTTT. Protein sequence: CAISELWSSGITDTQYF. V usage is TRBV10-3 and J usage is TRBJ2-3, with TRBD2 matching 7 bases. Germline V gene data show CDR1 as ENHRY and CDR2 as SYGVKD. The ends lost 2 bases at V and 2 bases at J; junction bases unmatched: 10. The CDR3 sequence is 17 residues long.

The chain links TRBV6-5 to TRBJ2-5, with TRBD1 identical over 10 bases. CDR1 and CDR2 from the germline V gene are MNHEY and SVGAGI. V dropped 0 bases and J dropped 4; count of bases not matched to a gene: 5. The CDR3 covers 16 residues. The CDR3 loop reads CASSYSGTGVGETQYF. CDR3 nucleotides: TGTGCCAGCAGTTACTCAGGGACAGGGGTGGGAGAGACCCAGTACTTC.